Following are 20 T cell receptor beta chains from one sample sequenced in a study of T cells in Graves' hyperthyroidism and ophthalmopathy. Using RNA transcripts as the source, TCR beta CDR3 regions were amplified. TCR CDR3 underwent first-round RT-PCR with the HTBI primer set. Via MiXCR, TCRdb re-called the multiplex PCR reads, giving one row per CDR3 protein. Of about 600,000 distinct CDR3 sequences listed, roughly 16% are singletons. The sequenced sample was blood. Receptors originate from a woman between 40 and 55 years old with Graves' ophthalmopathy.

V usage is TRBV20-1 and J usage is TRBJ2-5; D assignment may be TRBD1 or TRBD2 (6 bases each). In germline, CDR1 is DFQATT, CDR2 SNEGSKA (reference sequence). With 0 bases removed from V and 5 bases from J, the gap between germline ends came to 19 bases. This CDR3 is built from 16 residues. Here the CDR3 reads CSARDQGRGNRETQYF. CDR3 DNA: TGCAGTGCTAGAGATCAGGGGCGGGGAAACCGGGAGACCCAGTACTTC.

Details on this clonotype: This sequence may be a read error, since a much larger clone differs from it by one base. A read error is likely, as this CDR3 ends without the conserved phenylalanine or tryptophan. CDR3 bases: TGCAGTGTTTTAGGGCCGGGATTGAACAATGAGCAGTTCTCC. Translating gives CSVLGPGLNNEQFS. This chain links TRBV20-1 with TRBJ2-1; a possible D gene is TRBD2 (5 bases). Germline lookup yields CDR1 DFQATT and CDR2 SNEGSKA (reference sequence). This CDR3 has 14 amino acids. Trimming left V 7 bases short and J 5 bases short, with 18 bases between.

This clonotype has more than one count but fewer than ten. V gene TRBV3-1 combines with J gene TRBJ2-6; 10 bases align to TRBD1. Germline V gives CDR1 LGHDT, CDR2 YNNKEL (reference sequence). The CDR3 is made up of 16 amino acids. Losses at the gene ends were 4 bases for V and 0 bases for J; bases not matched to a gene: 0. CDR3 bases: TGTGCCAGCAGCCGGACAGGGGGCTCTGGGGCCAACGTCCTGACTTTC. Amino acid sequence: CASSRTGGSGANVLTF.

The sample holds many counts of this clonotype. The V gene is TRBV2, the J gene TRBJ1-5, with D possibly TRBD1 on 6 matching bases. The CDR3 consists of 17 residues. Trimming took 9 bases from V and 2 from J, leaving 23 bases between them. Germline CDR1 SNHLY, CDR2 FYNNEI. The CDR3 nucleotides read TGTGCCAGTCAGCCCGGCCGCAGGGGTTCTGGCAATCAGCCCCAGCATTTT. Residues: CASQPGRRGSGNQPQHF.

This clonotype was detected once. V and J are TRBV28 and TRBJ2-5; D assignment may be TRBD1 or TRBD2 (5 bases each). Germline CDR1 and CDR2: MDHEN and SYDVKM. V was pared by 6 bases and J by 1 base, with 12 bases between. The CDR3 sequence is 14 residues long. CDR3 region: CASSEGQPQETQYF. The CDR3 nucleotides read TGTGCCAGCAGCGAGGGGCAGCCCCAAGAGACCCAGTACTTC.

About this clonotype itself: Being one base from a much bigger clone, this may be a read error. No conserved phenylalanine or tryptophan is present at the end of the CDR3, so a read error is the likely explanation. The rearrangement links TRBV2 to TRBJ1-5; no firm D call. The CDR3 sequence is 16 residues long. Germline values: CDR1 SNHLY, CDR2 FYNNEI. The V gene lost 2 bases and the J gene lost 2 bases, with 13 bases spanning the gap. The CDR3 DNA sequence: TGTGCCAGCAGTGAAAGGTTTTCATCCGGCAATCAGCCCCAGCATTTA. Encoded protein: CASSERFSSGNQPQHL.

This clonotype appeared many times. V is TRBV7-8 and J is TRBJ2-3; D remains unclear. The CDR3 has 16 residues. In germline, CDR1 is SGHVS, CDR2 FQNEAQ. The V end was cut by 4 bases, the J end by 2 bases, with 16 bases between. CDR3 sequence reads: CASSSKLTSSTDTQYF. In DNA form, the CDR3 reads TGTGCCAGCAGCTCGAAATTGACTTCTTCCACAGATACGCAGTATTTT. The full variable domain, with the rest looked up from reference TRBV7-8 and TRBJ2-3, is GAGVSQSPRYKVAKRGQDVALRCDPISGHVSLFWYQQALGQGPEFLTYFQNEAQLDKSGLPSDRFFAERPEGSVSTLKIQRTQQEDSAVYLCASSSKLTSSTDTQYFGPGTRLTVL.

This clonotype was picked up a small number of times. The chain uses TRBV10-3 and TRBJ2-7, with D perhaps matching TRBD1 (6 bases). CDR3 length: 12 amino acids. V was cut by 4 bases and J by 5 bases, with 9 bases left in between. The germline V gene has CDR1 ENHRY and CDR2 SYGVKD. The CDR3 DNA is TGTGCCATCAGTGCGACAGGAAACGAGCAGTACTTC. This codes for CAISATGNEQYF.

The genes are TRBV4-2 and TRBJ2-1; a weak D match, TRBD1 (5 bases). Germline V gene data show CDR1 as LGHNA and CDR2 as YNFKEQ. Deletions cut 0 bases from V and 2 bases from J, with 11 bases between. This CDR3 comprises 16 residues. This CDR3 is CASSQDATAAYNEQFF. CDR3 in DNA: TGTGCCAGCAGCCAAGACGCGACAGCAGCCTACAATGAGCAGTTCTTC.

The chain recombines TRBV19 with TRBJ2-7; possibly TRBD1 for D (6 bases). Germline CDR1 LNHDA, CDR2 SQIVND (reference sequence). The V end lost 4 bases, the J end lost 1 base, and 11 bases lay between the germline ends. The CDR3 has 14 residues. DNA for the CDR3: TGTGCCAGTAGTAAAGGGACAAGATCCTACGAGCAGTACTTC. As protein: CASSKGTRSYEQYF.

This clonotype was seen more than once but under ten times. J is TRBJ1-5 and V is TRBV5-5; D perhaps matches TRBD1 (6 bases). The CDR3 is made up of 15 amino acids. V was cut by 2 bases and J by 7 bases, with 16 bases left in between. The V gene's germline CDR1 is SGHKS and CDR2 YYEKEE (reference sequence). CDR3 residues: CASSFSSGEGQPQHF. The DNA of the CDR3 is TGTGCCAGCAGCTTTTCATCAGGGGAGGGGCAGCCCCAGCATTTT.

This clonotype was found a few times. V is TRBV20-1 and J is TRBJ1-2, with D unclear. The V gene's germline CDR1 is DFQATT and CDR2 SNEGSKA (reference sequence). The CDR3 is 11 residues long. V was cut by 3 bases and J by 2 bases, with 4 bases left in between. The CDR3: CSASWNYGYTF. The CDR3 DNA sequence: TGCAGTGCTAGTTGGAACTATGGCTACACCTTC.

This clonotype has at least ten counts. The chain recombines TRBV28 with TRBJ2-4; 7 nucleotides align to TRBD2. Trimming removed 2 bases from V and 0 bases from J; junction bases left unmatched: 7. This CDR3 is 17 amino acids long. CDR1 MDHEN and CDR2 SYDVKM come from the germline V gene. This CDR3 is CASSLGGVLLAKNIQYF. CDR3 sequence (DNA): TGTGCCAGCAGTTTAGGGGGGGTCTTACTAGCCAAAAACATTCAGTACTTC. The full variable domain, in which reference TRBV28 and TRBJ2-4 provide the parts outside the CDR3, is DVKVTQSSRYLVKRTGEKVFLECVQDMDHENMFWYRQDPGLGLRLIYFSYDVKMKEKGDIPEGYSVSREKKERFSLILESASTNQTSMYLCASSLGGVLLAKNIQYFGAGTRLSVL.

The sample holds many counts of this clonotype. This chain connects TRBV2 to TRBJ2-1; the D gene is possibly TRBD2 (6 bases). This CDR3 contains 15 residues. The germline CDR1 and CDR2 sequences are SNHLY and FYNNEI. The V end lost 6 bases, the J end lost 1 base, and 13 bases lay between the germline ends. CDR3 nucleotide sequence: TGTGCCAGCAGGACTGGGCTAGCGTCCTACAATGAGCAGTTCTTC. Translation: CASRTGLASYNEQFF.

The V and J genes are TRBV2 and TRBJ2-1, with 11 bases aligning to TRBD2. J gave up 1 base and V 7 bases, and 12 bases lay outside the gene matches. The CDR3 contains 18 residues. From germline, CDR1 is SNHLY and CDR2 FYNNEI. DNA for the CDR3: TGTGCCAGCAACAGAGGGGGAGTAGCGGGAGGGTCCTACAATGAGCAGTTCTTC. It is translated as CASNRGGVAGGSYNEQFF.

This clonotype came up many times. The V gene is TRBV12-5, the J gene TRBJ1-1; unclear D gene. V lost 2 bases and J lost 0, with 19 bases in between. The CDR3 is made up of 18 amino acids. CDR1 and CDR2 from the germline V gene are LGHNT and FRNRAP. The CDR3: CASGLRGRFWGMNTEAFF. The CDR3 DNA is TGTGCTAGTGGTTTGAGAGGAAGGTTTTGGGGTATGAACACTGAAGCTTTCTTT.

V usage is TRBV7-9 and J usage is TRBJ2-1; D is perhaps TRBD2 (5 bases). The CDR3 length is 13 residues. V was clipped by 8 bases and J by 5 bases, with 13 bases between them. Germline loops: CDR1 SEHNR, CDR2 FQNEAQ (reference sequence). The CDR3 DNA follows: TGTGCCAGCGATCCGGGAATGAACAATGAGCAGTTCTTC. Amino acid sequence: CASDPGMNNEQFF.

This clonotype was seen more than once but under ten times. This chain links TRBV14 with TRBJ1-1, with D unclear. Trimming took off 3 bases at V and 0 bases at J, with 5 bases between the two ends. CDR3 length: 13 residues. CDR1 SGHDN and CDR2 FVKESK come from the germline V gene. The CDR3 coding sequence is TGTGCCAGCAGCCACCTAATGAACACTGAAGCTTTCTTT. The encoded protein is CASSHLMNTEAFF.

The rearrangement joins TRBV5-6 to TRBJ1-2; D possibly corresponds to TRBD1 (6 bases). Per the germline V gene, CDR1 is SGHDT and CDR2 is YYEEEE. CDR3 size: 13 residues. The ends were cut back, 4 bases at V and 7 bases at J, with 14 bases in the middle. The CDR3 protein is CASSRDSGAGYTF. In nucleotides, the CDR3 is TGTGCCAGCAGCCGCGACTCGGGGGCTGGCTACACCTTC.

This clonotype was seen only a few times. V usage is TRBV4-1 and J usage is TRBJ1-4, with no clear D. Germline CDR1 reads MGHRA; CDR2 reads YSYEKL. This CDR3 has 16 amino acids. Between the trimmed V and J ends, which lost 0 bases and 2 bases, there was a span of 10 bases. The CDR3 sequence: CASSQEGPATNEKLFF. CDR3 coding DNA: TGCGCCAGCAGCCAAGAGGGCCCGGCGACTAATGAAAAACTGTTTTTT.